This T cell receptor (beta chain) was documented in a study of cytomegalovirus exposure and HLA in healthy donors. Study findings and constraints: Equally common other TCR beta chains were less clonally expanded than HLA-associated ones, a later analysis found. Apparent HLA restriction characterized most CMV-associated TCR beta chains in a later analysis. From TCR beta sequences, most subjects' HLA-A and HLA-B alleles were reportedly predicted accurately.

The primer mix had 60 Vbeta and 13 Jbeta primers. Profiling relied on immunoSEQ multiplex PCR, and the TCRdb table lists in-frame clones only, not all of them. The repertoire includes over 100,000 clones, roughly 80% of them detected once, and 7.3% sits in the top ten. As concerns this clone: The target antigen is unknown.

Germline CDR1 and CDR2: SGHRS and YFSETQ. CDR3 length equals 15 residues. J lost 1 base, V lost 7 bases, and 8 bases had no gene match. The clonotype comes from a male donor in good health and CMV-seronegative. The J gene is TRBJ2-7, the V gene TRBV5-1, with TRBD1 matching over 10 bases. What was sequenced was PBMCs. The CDR3 loop is CASGSGTGDSYEQYF. The CDR3 region has the DNA TGCGCCAGCGGGTCCGGGACAGGGGATTCCTACGAGCAGTACTTC.